The 32 T cell receptor beta chains listed next were all sequenced from one sample in a study of blood T cell repertoires in COVID-19. Method: immunoSEQ multiplex PCR; TCRdb's copy keeps in-frame clones and lacks some. The table has roughly 280,000 clones, roughly nine tenths seen once; the top ten hold roughly 2.4%. The material sequenced was peripheral blood. These receptors were taken from a woman aged 45-65 years who had recovered from COVID-19.

V gene TRBV19 combines with J gene TRBJ1-1; 7 nucleotides align to TRBD1. Germline CDR1 is LNHDA and CDR2 is SQIVND (reference sequence). The CDR3 runs to 15 residues. V was pared by 5 bases and J by 4 bases, with 10 bases of the junction left unmatched. CDR3 DNA: TGTGCCAGTAGTCGGACAGGCGGGATCGGCACTGAAGCTTTCTTT. The encoded protein is CASSRTGGIGTEAFF.

This clone was observed a single time. The chain employs TRBV11-3 and TRBJ2-1; 10 bases align to TRBD1. The CDR3 runs to 15 residues. Per the germline V gene, CDR1 is SGHNT and CDR2 is YENEEA. Trimming cost V 1 base and J 5 bases; bases outside gene matches: 2. This CDR3 is CASSLGGTGDNEQFF. Written as DNA, the CDR3 is TGTGCCAGCAGCTTAGGGGGGACAGGGGACAATGAGCAGTTCTTC. The complete variable domain, with remaining parts taken from reference TRBV11-3 and TRBJ2-1, reads EAGVVQSPRYKIIEKKQPVAFWCNPISGHNTLYWYLQNLGQGPELLIRYENEEAVDDSQLPKDRFSAERLKGVDSTLKIQPAELGDSAVYLCASSLGGTGDNEQFFGPGTRLTVL.

In nucleotides, the CDR3 is TGTGCCAGCAGCCGAGCCACAGTCAACTATGGCTACACCTTC. Translating gives CASSRATVNYGYTF. The chain has TRBV16 and TRBJ1-2; D uncertain. Trimming shortened V by 4 bases and J by 2 bases, and 11 bases separated the two germline ends. The CDR3 covers 14 residues. CDR1 and CDR2 (germline): KGHSY, FQNENV. Full variable domain (remainder filled in from reference TRBV16 and TRBJ1-2): GEEVAQTPKHLVRGEGQKAKLYCAPIKGHSYVFWYQQVLKNEFKFLISFQNENVFDETGMPKERFSAKCLPNSPCSLEIQATKLEDSAVYFCASSRATVNYGYTFGSGTRLTVV.

This clone was counted a few times. The chain employs TRBV4-1 and TRBJ1-3; D remains unclear. Per germline, CDR1 MGHRA and CDR2 YSYEKL. This CDR3 is 17 amino acids long. V gave up 6 bases and J gave up 0 bases, with 18 bases separating them. This chain's CDR3 is CASSRGGLVISGNTIYF. Here the CDR3 DNA reads TGCGCCAGCAGTCGGGGAGGGTTAGTTATCTCTGGAAACACCATATATTTT.

The V call is TRBV7-3, the J call TRBJ1-2; 7 bases are a match to TRBD1. The CDR3 runs 13 residues. Germline CDR1 SGHTA, CDR2 FQGTGA. V lost 5 bases, J lost 2 bases, and 2 bases stayed unmatched. The CDR3 coding sequence is TGTGCCAGCAGCGCACAGGGGAACTATGGCTACACCTTC. It translates to CASSAQGNYGYTF.

V is TRBV5-6 and J is TRBJ2-1; D is possibly TRBD2 (6 bases). Germline CDR1 is SGHDT and CDR2 is YYEEEE. With 1 base removed from V and 15 bases from J, the gap between germline ends came to 14 bases. The CDR3 covers 12 residues. CDR3 region: CASSLTGERRFF. In DNA, the CDR3 is TGTGCCAGCAGCTTGACGGGAGAACGCCGGTTCTTC.

CDR3 sequence reads: CASSFESSYGYTF. The CDR3 bases are TGTGCCAGCAGTTTTGAAAGTAGCTATGGCTACACCTTC. The chain links TRBV6-6 to TRBJ1-2; D is undetermined. The CDR3 loop spans 13 amino acids. The ends were cut back, 4 bases at V and 4 bases at J, with 10 bases in the middle. Germline V lookup: CDR1 MNHNY, CDR2 SVGAGI (reference sequence).

V is TRBV19 and J is TRBJ1-1, with a possible D match to TRBD1 (5 bases). CDR1 and CDR2 (germline): LNHDA, SQIVND (reference sequence). CDR3 length equals 15 residues. V lost 9 bases and J 4 bases, leaving 21 bases between the germline ends. The CDR3 reads CASRSPQGWSTEAFF. In nucleotides, the CDR3 is TGTGCCAGCCGAAGCCCCCAGGGTTGGAGCACTGAAGCTTTCTTT.

The chain is built from TRBV18 and TRBJ1-1; D gene unclear. CDR1 is KGHSH, CDR2 LQKENI, per germline. The V end lost 2 bases, the J end lost 1 base, and 11 bases lay between the germline ends. The CDR3 totals 15 residues. CDR3 coding DNA: TGTGCCAGCTCACCAGACGGAACAGCGAACACTGAAGCTTTCTTT. It translates to CASSPDGTANTEAFF.

The V and J genes are TRBV5-6 and TRBJ2-1, with no clear D. From germline, CDR1 is SGHDT and CDR2 YYEEEE. Trimming left V 0 bases short and J 0 bases short, with 10 bases between. The CDR3 has 16 amino acids. The CDR3 reads CASSLDRSPSYNEQFF. The CDR3 bases are TGTGCCAGCAGCTTGGACCGGTCTCCCTCCTACAATGAGCAGTTCTTC.

This clone was found many times. The chain couples TRBV28 to TRBJ2-2; perhaps TRBD1 as D (6 bases). Germline V lookup: CDR1 MDHEN, CDR2 SYDVKM. CDR3 length: 17 residues. Trimming stripped 6 bases from V and 0 bases from J, with 17 bases between. The chain's CDR3 is CASSPWGRQANTGELFF. The CDR3 DNA reads as TGTGCCAGCAGCCCTTGGGGCCGACAGGCGAACACCGGGGAGCTGTTTTTT. Full variable domain (rest looked up from reference TRBV28 and TRBJ2-2): DVKVTQSSRYLVKRTGEKVFLECVQDMDHENMFWYRQDPGLGLRLIYFSYDVKMKEKGDIPEGYSVSREKKERFSLILESASTNQTSMYLCASSPWGRQANTGELFFGEGSRLTVL.

The rearrangement links TRBV7-2 to TRBJ2-5; TRBD2 matches 10 bases. CDR1 and CDR2 from the germline V gene are SGHTA and FQGNSA. V gave up 5 bases and J gave up 3 bases; unmatched junction bases: 9. The CDR3 contains 16 residues. CDR3 bases: TGTGCCAGCAGCCCGAGGGCACTAGCGGGGAAAGAGACCCAGTACTTC. Translating it yields CASSPRALAGKETQYF. The complete variable domain, with remaining parts taken from reference TRBV7-2 and TRBJ2-5, reads GAGVSQSPSNKVTEKGKDVELRCDPISGHTALYWYRQSLGQGLEFLIYFQGNSAPDKSGLPSDRFSAERTGGSVSTLTIQRTQQEDSAVYLCASSPRALAGKETQYFGPGTRLLVL.

The chain employs TRBV11-3 and TRBJ2-3; a possible D gene is TRBD1 (5 bases). The germline gives CDR1 SGHNT, CDR2 YENEEA. This CDR3 spans 15 amino acids. The V end was cut by 1 base, the J end by 7 bases, with 15 bases between. DNA of the CDR3: TGTGCCAGCAGCTTAGGCCCCGCAGGGTCAAATACGCAGTATTTT. Its translation is CASSLGPAGSNTQYF.

CDR3 amino acids: CASSLRGAYTEAFF. CDR3 sequence (DNA): TGTGCCAGTAGTCTGCGGGGGGCATACACTGAAGCTTTCTTT. The V and J genes are TRBV19 and TRBJ1-1; D perhaps matches TRBD1 (6 bases). V dropped 5 bases and J dropped 3 bases, with 13 bases sitting between them. The CDR3 covers 14 residues. Germline values: CDR1 LNHDA, CDR2 SQIVND (reference sequence).

V gene TRBV2 combines with J gene TRBJ2-1, with 10 bases lining up with TRBD1. Germline V gene lookup returns CDR1 SNHLY and CDR2 FYNNEI. This CDR3 is built from 15 residues. V shed 0 bases and J 9 bases; nucleotides not matched to a gene: 5. The CDR3 nucleotides read TGTGCCAGCAGTGAAGCGGGACAGGGGATTGGTGAGCAGTTCTTC. Protein sequence: CASSEAGQGIGEQFF.

The CDR3 loop reads CAGKGALLNEQFF. CDR3 nucleotides: TGTGCCGGTAAAGGGGCCCTACTCAATGAGCAGTTCTTC. V and J are TRBV2 and TRBJ2-1, with D tentatively TRBD1 (5 bases). The CDR3 has 13 amino acids. The V gene's germline CDR1 is SNHLY and CDR2 FYNNEI. The V and J ends lost 11 bases and 6 bases respectively, with 17 bases between them.

The chain is built from TRBV19 and TRBJ1-1, with a possible D match to TRBD1 (5 bases). Between the trimmed V and J ends, which lost 1 base and 7 bases, there was a span of 13 bases. The germline CDR1 and CDR2 sequences are LNHDA and SQIVND (reference sequence). The CDR3 covers 14 residues. The CDR3 loop reads CASSIVLGQGEAFF. In DNA form, the CDR3 reads TGTGCCAGTAGTATAGTCTTGGGTCAGGGTGAAGCTTTCTTT.

The sample holds a few counts of this clone. In the same sample, other DNA sequences code for this CDR3. The chain combines TRBV6-4 with TRBJ2-3; a weak D match, TRBD1 (5 bases). Germline V gene lookup returns CDR1 MRHNA and CDR2 SNTAGT. Trimming removed 3 bases at V and 0 bases at J, with 7 bases between. The CDR3 spans 14 residues. The CDR3 coding sequence is TGTGCCAGCAGTGAAGCAGGGAGCACAGATACGCAGTATTTT. Its protein product is CASSEAGSTDTQYF.

The chain recombines TRBV19 with TRBJ1-2; 7 nucleotides line up with TRBD1. The CDR3 loop spans 14 amino acids. After removal of 6 bases from V and 2 bases from J, the junction contained 6 bases not matched to a gene. Germline CDR1 is LNHDA and CDR2 is SQIVND (reference sequence). The CDR3 spells CASRIPGQNYGYTF. DNA of the CDR3: TGTGCCAGTAGGATCCCGGGACAGAACTATGGCTACACCTTC. Together with reference TRBV19 and TRBJ1-2, the CDR3 gives the full variable domain: DGGITQSPKYLFRKEGQNVTLSCEQNLNHDAMYWYRQDPGQGLRLIYYSQIVNDFQKGDIAEGYSVSREKKESFPLTVTSAQKNPTAFYLCASRIPGQNYGYTFGSGTRLTVV.

V is TRBV12-5 and J is TRBJ2-7, with TRBD1 matching over 9 bases. The germline gives CDR1 LGHNT, CDR2 FRNRAP. J gave up 2 bases and V 0 bases, and 5 bases lay outside the gene matches. The CDR3 is made up of 16 amino acids. CDR3 sequence: CASGLVLGQGPYEQYF. Written as DNA, the CDR3 is TGTGCTAGTGGTTTGGTACTCGGACAGGGGCCCTACGAGCAGTACTTC.

CDR3 bases: TGTGCCAGCAGTTTAGACAGGTTGAGGGACAATGAGCAGTTCTTC. Its protein is CASSLDRLRDNEQFF. The rearrangement uses TRBV27 and TRBJ2-1; possibly TRBD1 for D (6 bases). Germline CDR1 is MNHEY and CDR2 is SMNVEV (reference sequence). Trimming removed 2 bases from V and 5 bases from J, with 13 bases in between. This CDR3 has 15 amino acids.

This rearrangement joins TRBV12-5 to TRBJ2-5; D might be TRBD1 (6 bases). Germline V gene data show CDR1 as LGHNT and CDR2 as FRNRAP. V dropped 2 bases and J dropped 4 bases, with 8 bases sitting between them. The CDR3 covers 13 residues. CDR3 residues: CASGLTGRETQYF. Written as DNA, the CDR3 is TGTGCTAGTGGTTTGACAGGGAGAGAGACCCAGTACTTC. Full variable domain (missing parts from reference TRBV12-5 and TRBJ2-5): DARVTQTPRHKVTEMGQEVTMRCQPILGHNTVFWYRQTMMQGLELLAYFRNRAPLDDSGMPKDRFSAEMPDATLATLKIQPSEPRDSAVYFCASGLTGRETQYFGPGTRLLVL.

The rearrangement joins TRBV7-2 to TRBJ1-1; D gene ambiguous. This CDR3 is 13 amino acids long. Trimming removed 3 bases from V and 4 bases from J, with 9 bases in between. Germline CDR1 and CDR2: SGHTA and FQGNSA. Written as DNA, the CDR3 is TGTGCCAGCAGCTTCGGAGGGCTCACTGAAGCTTTCTTT. Encoded protein: CASSFGGLTEAFF.

V gene TRBV9 combines with J gene TRBJ2-7, with a possible D match to TRBD1 (5 bases). Trimming removed 4 bases from V and 2 bases from J, with 19 bases in between. The CDR3 contains 16 residues. Germline lookup yields CDR1 SGDLS and CDR2 YYNGEE. The CDR3 is CASSPQPTDSTYEQYF. CDR3 coding DNA: TGTGCCAGCAGCCCTCAACCGACAGATTCTACCTACGAGCAGTACTTC.

The rearrangement uses TRBV27 and TRBJ2-3, with D tentatively TRBD1 (6 bases). The CDR3 totals 14 residues. Germline CDR1 and CDR2: MNHEY and SMNVEV (reference sequence). V was clipped by 7 bases and J by 0 bases, with 11 bases between them. This CDR3 reads CASTAGASTDTQYF. In DNA, the CDR3 is TGTGCCAGCACAGCAGGGGCCAGCACAGATACGCAGTATTTT.

V is TRBV4-2 and J is TRBJ2-7; D remains unclear. The V and J ends lost 1 base and 5 bases respectively, with 9 bases between them. CDR3 length: 13 amino acids. Per germline, CDR1 LGHNA and CDR2 YNFKEQ. CDR3 sequence (DNA): TGTGCCAGCAGCCAAGCCGGTTTCCACGAGCAGTACTTC. Protein: CASSQAGFHEQYF.

In its sample, this clone was seen a few times. The J gene is TRBJ2-4, the V gene TRBV9; 9 bases fit TRBD1. Trimming at V came to 3 bases and at J to 5 bases, leaving 6 bases not matched to a gene. The CDR3 is made up of 15 amino acids. Germline CDR1 reads SGDLS; CDR2 reads YYNGEE. The CDR3 DNA is TGTGCCAGCAGCGGTAGGGGGACAGGGCAAAACATTCAGTACTTC. It codes for CASSGRGTGQNIQYF.

The CDR3 reads CAWSVSREQTF. CDR3 DNA sequence: TGTGCCTGGAGTGTATCCAGGGAACAAACCTTC. The rearrangement uses TRBV30 and TRBJ1-2; a possible D gene is TRBD1 (5 bases). V lost 0 bases, J lost 14 bases, and 13 bases lay in between. The CDR3 spans 11 residues. From germline, CDR1 is GTSNPN and CDR2 SVGIG (reference sequence).

This sequence joins TRBV5-1 and TRBJ2-3, with TRBD1 matching 10 bases. The V gene's germline CDR1 is SGHRS and CDR2 YFSETQ. With 0 bases clipped from V and 2 bases from J, the junction kept 0 bases outside the gene matches. The CDR3 is made up of 15 amino acids. The CDR3 DNA follows: TGCGCCAGCAGCTTGGGACAGGGGGCCACAGATACGCAGTATTTT. This translates into CASSLGQGATDTQYF. Combining the CDR3 with reference TRBV5-1 and TRBJ2-3 gives the whole variable domain KAGVTQTPRYLIKTRGQQVTLSCSPISGHRSVSWYQQTPGQGLQFLFEYFSETQRNKGNFPGRFSGRQFSNSRSEMNVSTLELGDSALYLCASSLGQGATDTQYFGPGTRLTVL.

The chain links TRBV19 to TRBJ2-5; 13 positions match TRBD2. The CDR3 runs 15 residues. Germline loops: CDR1 LNHDA, CDR2 SQIVND (reference sequence). Trimming took 5 bases from V and 5 from J; bases not matched to a gene: 5. The CDR3 is CASSSGLAGLETQYF. The CDR3 bases are TGTGCCAGTAGTTCGGGACTAGCGGGGCTGGAGACCCAGTACTTC.

The chain uses TRBV12-3 or TRBV12-4 and TRBJ1-2; D is possibly TRBD1 (5 bases). The CDR3 loop spans 13 amino acids. V lost 1 base, J lost 3 bases, and 6 bases lay in between. The CDR3 DNA is TGTGCCAGCAGTTTAGAGGGGCACTATGGCTACACCTTC. It encodes CASSLEGHYGYTF.

The J gene is TRBJ1-5, the V gene TRBV19; D is ambiguous. Trimming took 2 bases from V and 4 from J, leaving 12 bases between them. CDR3 length equals 15 residues. Germline values: CDR1 LNHDA, CDR2 SQIVND (reference sequence). CDR3 bases: TGTGCCAGTAGTATATCCATCGCTCGGAATCAGCCCCAGCATTTT. It translates to CASSISIARNQPQHF.